The sequence of this T cell receptor (beta chain) was determined in a study of T cell responses to AZD1222 COVID-19 vaccine. Regarding the study as a whole: Rises in breadth and depth of Spike-specific TCRs came after two AZD1222 doses. Repertoires were obtained only post-peak T cell response. Across spike, vaccine-associated CD4 TCRs were found, dominant at 160-218 and 743-854. Regions left unmutated in variants are reportedly the target of nearly half of spike-specific TCRs.

TCRdb keeps only in-frame clones here, not all; method: immunoSEQ multiplex PCR. In the table there are approximately 190,000 clones, under 95% of which are singletons. To note about this clone: Its antigen is undetermined.

This specimen consisted of peripheral blood, obtained on day 0 of AZD1222 vaccination. This receptor was identified in an adult in good health.

CDR3 residues: CASSQGSVGASRSPLHF. Written as DNA, the CDR3 is TGTGCCAGCAGCCAAGGTAGCGTTGGGGCCAGTAGGTCACCCCTCCACTTT. The chain employs TRBV4-2 and TRBJ1-6; D is possibly TRBD1 (5 bases). V was shortened by 1 base and J by 10 bases, with 20 bases between the two germline ends. CDR3 length: 17 residues. The V gene's germline CDR1 is LGHNA and CDR2 YNFKEQ.